The 6 T cell receptor beta chains below all came from one sample that was sequenced in a study of T cells after yellow fever vaccination. TCRdb itself ran the 5' RACE reads through MiXCR, one entry per CDR3 protein. Among 550,000 to 750,000 distinct CDR3 sequences listed, less than 15% were seen once. Sequencing used PBMCs, obtained on the day of the yellow fever booster vaccination. The source of these receptors is a man aged 25-45 years who received the YFV17D yellow fever vaccine.

J is TRBJ2-3 and V is TRBV2; tentatively, D is TRBD2 (7 bases). The V end was cut by 7 bases, the J end by 8 bases, with 19 bases between. CDR1 is SNHLY, CDR2 FYNNEI, per germline. The CDR3 has 14 amino acids. CDR3 nucleotide sequence: TGTGCCAGCACCGGGAGGACAGCTACGAGTACGCAGTATTTT. Protein sequence: CASTGRTATSTQYF.

The rearrangement uses TRBV15 and TRBJ2-5; unclear D gene. The CDR3 is 13 residues long. CDR1 and CDR2 from the germline V gene are LNHNV and YYDKDF (reference sequence). The V end was cut by 8 bases, the J end by 1 base, with 11 bases between. The CDR3 sequence: CATRLGPQETQYF. CDR3 DNA: TGTGCCACCCGGCTTGGGCCCCAAGAGACCCAGTACTTC.

The chain has TRBV28 and TRBJ2-7; 8 positions match TRBD2. Germline CDR1 reads MDHEN; CDR2 reads SYDVKM. CDR3 length: 15 residues. The ends lost 2 bases at V and 2 bases at J; junction bases unmatched: 5. CDR3 nucleotides: TGTGCCAGCAGTTTACGGGGCGGGGGGACCTACGAGCAGTACTTC. Translation gives CASSLRGGGTYEQYF.

This clonotype was seen a few times. The chain links TRBV7-8 to TRBJ2-5; tentatively, D is TRBD1 (5 bases). Germline V gene data show CDR1 as SGHVS and CDR2 as FQNEAQ. This CDR3 contains 17 residues. V shed 2 bases and J shed 0 bases, with 16 bases lying between them. CDR3 amino acids: CASSLYQGEFYQETQYF. CDR3 bases: TGTGCCAGCAGCTTATATCAAGGGGAATTTTACCAAGAGACCCAGTACTTC.

The V and J genes are TRBV9 and TRBJ2-1, with 7 bases identical to TRBD2. Germline CDR1 SGDLS, CDR2 YYNGEE. J lost 7 bases, V lost 0 bases, and 10 bases had no gene match. The CDR3 spans 16 residues. CDR3 residues: CASSVDPSGFGNEQFF. CDR3 sequence (DNA): TGTGCCAGCAGCGTAGATCCTAGCGGTTTTGGGAATGAGCAGTTCTTC.

This clonotype was found a few times. The chain joins TRBV4-1 to TRBJ2-1; 8 bases line up with TRBD2. This CDR3 region has 17 residues. From germline, CDR1 is MGHRA and CDR2 YSYEKL. Trimming at V came to 5 bases and at J to 0 bases, leaving 9 bases not matched to a gene. CDR3 protein: CASSMRLALSSYNEQFF. The DNA for the CDR3 is TGCGCCAGCAGCATGCGACTAGCGTTAAGCTCCTACAATGAGCAGTTCTTC.